The sequence of this TCR beta chain was determined in a study of Ad26.COV2.S vaccination and SARS-CoV-2 variants. About the research overall: The donor belonged to the COV1001 Ad26.COV2.S trial arm. Each vaccinee took Ad26.COV2.S intramuscularly, once or twice 56 days apart.

Clones were read by immunoSEQ multiplex PCR, and TCRdb kept only the in-frame ones, dropping some. The sample carries more than 250,000 clones, more than 70% recorded once. This clone was picked up a small number of times. The CDR3 runs to 13 residues. The V gene's germline CDR1 is LNHDA and CDR2 SQIVND (reference sequence). The V end was cut by 3 bases, the J end by 3 bases, with 8 bases between. The sample's treatment: roughly 19 received Ad26.COV2.S at low or high dose, single or two shots; 5 received placebo; per-sample allocation not given. On day 63 after the first injection, vaccine and placebo recipients gave samples.

The rearrangement joins TRBV19 to TRBJ1-1, with a possible D match to TRBD1 (6 bases). Sequencing was performed on peripheral blood, taken in a trial of Ad26.COV2.S vaccine versus placebo. The receptor was isolated from a person between 18 and 65 years old who received the Ad26.COV2.S COVID-19 vaccine or a placebo. The CDR3 sequence is CASSIKGDTEAFF. The DNA of the CDR3 is TGTGCCAGTAGTATTAAGGGGGACACTGAAGCTTTCTTT.